One sample yielded the 18 T cell receptor beta chains listed below, sequenced in a study of hypomethylating agent response in myelodysplastic syndrome. The assay was immunoSEQ multiplex PCR, and TCRdb's table has in-frame clones only and misses some. The table lists approximately 7,000 clones, roughly 86% of them singletons, with 16% in the top ten. The source material was bone marrow, sampled before or after starting hypomethylating agent treatment for myelodysplastic syndrome (not recorded which). The origin of the receptors is a human donor with myelodysplastic syndrome.

In nucleotides, the CDR3 is TGCGCCAGCAGCCATCGAGGAGATGGTGAGCAGTTCTTC. As protein: CASSHRGDGEQFF. The chain recombines TRBV4-3 with TRBJ2-1, with D hard to call. V dropped 3 bases and J dropped 9 bases, with 12 bases sitting between them. The CDR3 runs 13 residues. Germline loops: CDR1 LGHNA, CDR2 YSLEER.

The V call is TRBV5-1, the J call TRBJ2-5; D is uncertain. Deletions cut 4 bases from V and 0 bases from J, with 1 base between. Germline CDR1 reads SGHRS; CDR2 reads YFSETQ. The CDR3 runs to 11 residues. As DNA, the CDR3 is TGCGCCAGCAGCCACCAAGAGACCCAGTACTTC. Translation gives CASSHQETQYF.

The chain combines TRBV29-1 with TRBJ1-3; D not certain. V dropped 2 bases and J dropped 4 bases, with 3 bases sitting between them. Germline V gives CDR1 SQVTM, CDR2 ANQGSEA. The CDR3 spans 11 residues. CDR3 DNA sequence: TGCAGCGTTGAAAAGGGAAACACCATATATTTT. Translating gives CSVEKGNTIYF.

CDR3 nucleotide sequence: TGTGCCAGCAGCGCGAGCCCTAGCGGGGGTCCCGATACGCAGTATTTT. Its translation is CASSASPSGGPDTQYF. The chain employs TRBV5-6 and TRBJ2-3; TRBD2 aligns across 10 bases. The V gene's germline CDR1 is SGHDT and CDR2 YYEEEE. The CDR3 covers 16 residues. After removal of 4 bases from V and 6 bases from J, the junction contained 11 bases not matched to a gene.

J is TRBJ1-1 and V is TRBV7-8; D not certain. Germline V gene sequence: CDR1 SGHVS, CDR2 FQNEAQ. The CDR3 totals 16 residues. V was shortened by 5 bases and J by 1 base, with 17 bases between the two germline ends. The CDR3 here is CASSPSTGTRNTEAFF. DNA of the CDR3: TGTGCCAGCAGCCCATCCACGGGAACACGGAACACTGAAGCTTTCTTT.

The chain combines TRBV30 with TRBJ2-1; 9 nucleotides align to TRBD1. Trimming took 5 bases from V and 9 from J; bases not matched to a gene: 14. This CDR3 comprises 15 residues. Germline V gives CDR1 GTSNPN, CDR2 SVGIG (reference sequence). The CDR3, as DNA: TGTGCCTGGGGGGGACAGGGTGGTTTCGGGGTTGAGCAGTTCTTC. Its translation is CAWGGQGGFGVEQFF.

CDR3: CASSTSYEQYF. CDR3 DNA sequence: TGTGCCAGCAGCACCTCCTACGAGCAGTACTTC. The rearrangement joins TRBV28 to TRBJ2-7; D is unclear. CDR3 length equals 11 residues. Per germline, CDR1 MDHEN and CDR2 SYDVKM. V lost 6 bases, J lost 0 bases, and 3 bases lay in between.

This rearrangement joins TRBV7-2 to TRBJ1-4; D is uncertain. Germline lookup yields CDR1 SGHTA and CDR2 FQGNSA. V lost 5 bases and J 5 bases, leaving 15 bases between the germline ends. The CDR3 is 15 amino acids. The chain's CDR3 is CASSKIGSQNEKLFF. For the CDR3, the DNA is TGTGCCAGCAGCAAGATCGGGTCACAGAATGAAAAACTGTTTTTT.

The rearrangement uses TRBV19 and TRBJ2-3; unclear D gene. The V and J ends lost 7 bases and 0 bases respectively, with 11 bases between them. The germline V gene has CDR1 LNHDA and CDR2 SQIVND (reference sequence). The CDR3 has 14 amino acids. DNA for the CDR3: TGTGCCAGTACGCGCGCTGCTAGCACAGATACGCAGTATTTT. As protein: CASTRAASTDTQYF.

This clone was recorded only once. The V and J genes are TRBV5-1 and TRBJ2-2; either TRBD1 or TRBD2 may fit D (6 bases each). The germline V gene has CDR1 SGHRS and CDR2 YFSETQ. The CDR3 length is 15 residues. Deletions cut 6 bases from V and 2 bases from J, with 14 bases between. In DNA form, the CDR3 reads TGCGCCAGCACCCCGGGGGCGGAAAACACCGGGGAGCTGTTTTTT. It yields the protein CASTPGAENTGELFF. Complete variable domain (other parts from reference TRBV5-1 and TRBJ2-2): KAGVTQTPRYLIKTRGQQVTLSCSPISGHRSVSWYQQTPGQGLQFLFEYFSETQRNKGNFPGRFSGRQFSNSRSEMNVSTLELGDSALYLCASTPGAENTGELFFGEGSRLTVL.

This chain connects TRBV14 to TRBJ1-2, with a weak D call TRBD1 (5 bases). CDR1 SGHDN and CDR2 FVKESK come from the germline V gene. The CDR3 spans 13 residues. V was pared by 0 bases and J by 5 bases, with 7 bases between. The chain's CDR3 is CASSQDGGYGYTF. In DNA, the CDR3 is TGTGCCAGCAGCCAAGATGGGGGGTATGGCTACACCTTC.

The genes are TRBV5-1 and TRBJ1-5; D not certain. Trimming stripped 3 bases from V and 4 bases from J, with 11 bases between. The CDR3 extends over 14 amino acids. Germline V CDR1 and CDR2: SGHRS, YFSETQ. In nucleotides, the CDR3 is TGCGCCAGCAGCTCCCGGCCCGGTAATCAGCCCCAGCATTTT. Encoded protein: CASSSRPGNQPQHF. The full variable domain, completed using reference TRBV5-1 and TRBJ1-5, is KAGVTQTPRYLIKTRGQQVTLSCSPISGHRSVSWYQQTPGQGLQFLFEYFSETQRNKGNFPGRFSGRQFSNSRSEMNVSTLELGDSALYLCASSSRPGNQPQHFGDGTRLSIL.

The rearrangement links TRBV7-8 to TRBJ1-1; the D is unclear. The CDR3 runs to 12 residues. Germline CDR1 reads SGHVS; CDR2 reads FQNEAQ. The ends were cut back, 5 bases at V and 7 bases at J, with 11 bases in the middle. The CDR3 DNA sequence: TGTGCCAGCAGCCAAGCCCTCGGTGAAGCTTTCTTT. This gives the protein CASSQALGEAFF.

The chain joins TRBV19 to TRBJ2-3, with 7 bases matching TRBD1. Germline CDR1 and CDR2: LNHDA and SQIVND (reference sequence). The CDR3 has 17 amino acids. V gave up 5 bases and J gave up 5 bases; unmatched junction bases: 16. CDR3 amino acids: CASSRDRVSAIGDTQYF. CDR3 in DNA: TGTGCCAGTAGTCGCGACAGGGTTAGCGCGATTGGAGATACGCAGTATTTT.

DNA of the CDR3: TGCGCCAGCAGCCAAGGCGGGAACACTGAAGCTTTCTTT. Amino acids: CASSQGGNTEAFF. The V call is TRBV4-1, the J call TRBJ1-1; D gene uncertain. This CDR3 has 13 amino acids. Between the trimmed V and J ends, which lost 1 base and 1 base, there was a span of 4 bases. The germline CDR1 and CDR2 sequences are MGHRA and YSYEKL.

The J gene is TRBJ2-5, the V gene TRBV10-3; no firm D call. From germline, CDR1 is ENHRY and CDR2 SYGVKD. CDR3 length: 12 amino acids. V was trimmed by 0 bases and J by 5 bases, leaving 4 bases between them. The CDR3 protein is CAISESGETQYF. The CDR3 nucleotides are TGTGCCATCAGTGAGTCTGGGGAGACCCAGTACTTC.

The rearrangement joins TRBV28 to TRBJ1-4; TRBD1 matches at 7 bases. With 7 bases clipped from V and 7 bases from J, the junction kept 9 bases outside the gene matches. The germline V gene has CDR1 MDHEN and CDR2 SYDVKM. This CDR3 spans 14 amino acids. In DNA, the CDR3 is TGTGCCAGCACTAGGGGGCTCTTGGGTGAAAAACTGTTTTTT. Translating gives CASTRGLLGEKLFF.

This clone was detected only once. V and J are TRBV2 and TRBJ2-3; possible D gene TRBD2, 5 bases. The CDR3 length is 13 residues. CDR1 is SNHLY, CDR2 FYNNEI, per germline. Between the trimmed V and J ends, which lost 3 bases and 10 bases, there was a span of 14 bases. The CDR3 loop is CASSDELGEAQYF. The CDR3, as DNA: TGTGCCAGCAGTGACGAACTAGGTGAGGCGCAGTATTTT.